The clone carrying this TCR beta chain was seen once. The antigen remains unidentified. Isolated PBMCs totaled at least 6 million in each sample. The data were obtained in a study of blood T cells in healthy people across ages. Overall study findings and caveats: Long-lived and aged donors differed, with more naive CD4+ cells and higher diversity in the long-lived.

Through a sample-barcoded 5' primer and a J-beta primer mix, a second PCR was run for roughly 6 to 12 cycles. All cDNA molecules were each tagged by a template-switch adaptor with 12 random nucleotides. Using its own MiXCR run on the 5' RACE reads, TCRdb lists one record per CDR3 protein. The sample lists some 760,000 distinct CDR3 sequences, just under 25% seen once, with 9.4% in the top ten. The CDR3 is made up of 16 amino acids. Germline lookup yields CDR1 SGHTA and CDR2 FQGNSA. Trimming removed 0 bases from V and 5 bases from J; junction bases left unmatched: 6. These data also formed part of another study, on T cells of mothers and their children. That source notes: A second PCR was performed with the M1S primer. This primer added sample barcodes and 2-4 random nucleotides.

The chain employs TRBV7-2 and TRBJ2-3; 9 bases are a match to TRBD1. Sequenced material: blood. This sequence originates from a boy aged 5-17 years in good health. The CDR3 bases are TGTGCCAGCAGCTTAGCGTGGGACAGGGATGGAGATACGCAGTATTTT. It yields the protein CASSLAWDRDGDTQYF.